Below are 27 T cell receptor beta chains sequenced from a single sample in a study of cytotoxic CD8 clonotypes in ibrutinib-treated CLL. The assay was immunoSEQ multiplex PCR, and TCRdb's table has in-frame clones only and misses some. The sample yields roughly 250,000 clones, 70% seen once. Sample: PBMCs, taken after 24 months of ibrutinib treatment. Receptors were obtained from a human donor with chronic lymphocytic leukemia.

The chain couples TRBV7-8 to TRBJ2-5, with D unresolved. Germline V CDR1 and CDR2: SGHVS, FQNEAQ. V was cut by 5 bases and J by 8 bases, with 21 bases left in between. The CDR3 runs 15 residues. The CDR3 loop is CASSHASGSAETQYF. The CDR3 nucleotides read TGTGCCAGCAGCCACGCCTCCGGGTCCGCCGAAACCCAGTACTTC.

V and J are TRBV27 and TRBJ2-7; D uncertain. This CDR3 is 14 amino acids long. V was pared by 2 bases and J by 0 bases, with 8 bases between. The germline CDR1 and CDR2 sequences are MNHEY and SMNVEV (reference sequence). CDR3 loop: CASSLAFSSYEQYF. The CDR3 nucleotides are TGTGCCAGCAGTTTAGCGTTCAGCTCCTACGAGCAGTACTTC.

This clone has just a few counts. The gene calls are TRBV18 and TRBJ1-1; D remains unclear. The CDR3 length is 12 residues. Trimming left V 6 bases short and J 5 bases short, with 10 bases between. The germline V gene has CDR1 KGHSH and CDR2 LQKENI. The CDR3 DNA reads TGTGCCAGCTCCCAGATGCGGACTGAAGCTTTCTTT. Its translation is CASSQMRTEAFF.

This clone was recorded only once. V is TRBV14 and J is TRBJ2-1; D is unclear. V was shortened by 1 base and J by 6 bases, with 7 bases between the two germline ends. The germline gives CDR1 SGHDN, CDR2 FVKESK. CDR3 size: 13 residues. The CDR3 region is CASSQVWTNEQFF. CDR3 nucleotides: TGTGCCAGCAGCCAAGTTTGGACCAATGAGCAGTTCTTC.

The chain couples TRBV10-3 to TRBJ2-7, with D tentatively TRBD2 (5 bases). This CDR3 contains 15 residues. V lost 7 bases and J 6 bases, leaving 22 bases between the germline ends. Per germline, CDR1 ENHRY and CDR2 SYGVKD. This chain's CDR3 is CAITDPWASRGEQYF. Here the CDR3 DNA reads TGTGCCATCACCGATCCGTGGGCTAGCCGCGGCGAGCAGTACTTC.

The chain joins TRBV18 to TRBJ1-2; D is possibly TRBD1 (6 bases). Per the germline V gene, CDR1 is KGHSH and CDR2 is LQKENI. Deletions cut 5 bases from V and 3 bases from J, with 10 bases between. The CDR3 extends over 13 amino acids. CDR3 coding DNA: TGTGCCAGCTCAACGACAGGCCACTATGGCTACACCTTC. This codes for CASSTTGHYGYTF. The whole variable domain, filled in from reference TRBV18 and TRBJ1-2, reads NAGVMQNPRHLVRRRGQEARLRCSPMKGHSHVYWYRQLPEEGLKFMVYLQKENIIDESGMPKERFSAEFPKEGPSILRIQQVVRGDSAAYFCASSTTGHYGYTFGSGTRLTVV.

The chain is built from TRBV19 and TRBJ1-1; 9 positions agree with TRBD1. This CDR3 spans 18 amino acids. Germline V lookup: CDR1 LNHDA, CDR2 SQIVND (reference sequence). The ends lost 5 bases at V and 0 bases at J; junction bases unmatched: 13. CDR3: CASSDLTGGIVMNTEAFF. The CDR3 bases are TGTGCCAGTAGTGACCTGACAGGGGGAATAGTGATGAACACTGAAGCTTTCTTT.

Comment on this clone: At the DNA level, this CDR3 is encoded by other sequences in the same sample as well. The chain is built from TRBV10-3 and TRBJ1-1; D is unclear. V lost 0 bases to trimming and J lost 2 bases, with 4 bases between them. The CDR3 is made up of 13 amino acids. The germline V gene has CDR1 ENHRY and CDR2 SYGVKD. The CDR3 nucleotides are TGTGCCATCAGTGAGTCCCGTAACACTGAAGCTTTCTTT. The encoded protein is CAISESRNTEAFF.

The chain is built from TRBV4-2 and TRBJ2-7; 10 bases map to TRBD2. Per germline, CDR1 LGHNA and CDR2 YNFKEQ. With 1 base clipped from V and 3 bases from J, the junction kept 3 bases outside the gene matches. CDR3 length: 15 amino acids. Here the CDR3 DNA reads TGTGCCAGCAGCCAAGGGTTAGCGGGAGGCTACGAGCAGTACTTC. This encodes CASSQGLAGGYEQYF.

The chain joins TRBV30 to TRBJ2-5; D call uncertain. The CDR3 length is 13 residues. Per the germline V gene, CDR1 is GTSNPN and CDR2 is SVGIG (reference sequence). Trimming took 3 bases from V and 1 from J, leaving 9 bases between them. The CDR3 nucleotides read TGTGCCTGGAGCGGTACTACCCAAGAGACCCAGTACTTC. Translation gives CAWSGTTQETQYF.

CDR3 amino acids: CATSSGDSGANVLTF. CDR3 coding DNA: TGTGCCACCAGCTCAGGAGACTCTGGGGCCAACGTCCTGACTTTC. V is TRBV15 and J is TRBJ2-6; D unclear. This CDR3 region has 15 residues. Germline CDR1 LNHNV, CDR2 YYDKDF (reference sequence). V was clipped by 5 bases and J by 0 bases, with 8 bases between them.

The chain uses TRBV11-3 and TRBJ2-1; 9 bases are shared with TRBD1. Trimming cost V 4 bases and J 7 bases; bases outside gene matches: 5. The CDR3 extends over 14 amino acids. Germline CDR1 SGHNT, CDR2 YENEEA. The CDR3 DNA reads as TGTGCCAGCAGCTCGGGACAGGGTTTGAATGAGCAGTTCTTC. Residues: CASSSGQGLNEQFF.

The CDR3 nucleotides read TGCGCCAGCAGCCCAGCCGGGACAGGGCAGACCGGGGAGCTGTTTTTT. It yields the protein CASSPAGTGQTGELFF. This chain connects TRBV5-1 to TRBJ2-2; 9 bases map to TRBD1. This CDR3 is built from 16 residues. V gave up 4 bases and J gave up 5 bases; unmatched junction bases: 9. CDR1 is SGHRS, CDR2 YFSETQ, per germline.

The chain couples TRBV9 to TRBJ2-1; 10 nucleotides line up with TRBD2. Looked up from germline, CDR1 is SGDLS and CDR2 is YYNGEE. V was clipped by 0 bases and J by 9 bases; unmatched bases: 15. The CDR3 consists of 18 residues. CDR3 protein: CASSVAGGSSGRLIEQFF. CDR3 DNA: TGTGCCAGCAGCGTAGCAGGGGGAAGTAGCGGGAGGTTGATTGAGCAGTTCTTC.

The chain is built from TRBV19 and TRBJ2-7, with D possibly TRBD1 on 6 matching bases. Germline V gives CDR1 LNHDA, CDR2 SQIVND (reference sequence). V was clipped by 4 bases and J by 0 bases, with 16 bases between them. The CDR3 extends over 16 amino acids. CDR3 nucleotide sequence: TGTGCCAGTAGTACCCCAGGGGTTATATTCTCCTACGAGCAGTACTTC. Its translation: CASSTPGVIFSYEQYF.

This CDR3 reads CASSLVALGREKLFF. Written as DNA, the CDR3 is TGTGCCAGCAGCTTAGTAGCACTTGGACGCGAAAAACTGTTTTTT. This sequence joins TRBV7-2 and TRBJ1-4, with D unresolved. The CDR3 loop spans 15 amino acids. The V gene lost 1 base and the J gene lost 8 bases, with 14 bases spanning the gap. The germline CDR1 and CDR2 sequences are SGHTA and FQGNSA.

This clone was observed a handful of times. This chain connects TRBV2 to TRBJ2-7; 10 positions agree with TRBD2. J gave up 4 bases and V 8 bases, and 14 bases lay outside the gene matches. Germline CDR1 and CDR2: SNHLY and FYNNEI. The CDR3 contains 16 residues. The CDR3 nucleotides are TGTGCCAGCCATCCTGGAGCGGGAGGGCCGGTGTACGAGCAGTACTTC. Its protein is CASHPGAGGPVYEQYF.

CDR3 protein: CASSQDAANYGYTF. The CDR3 DNA follows: TGCGCCAGCAGCCAAGATGCCGCTAACTATGGCTACACCTTC. This chain links TRBV4-3 with TRBJ1-2; D is ambiguous. CDR3 length: 14 residues. V was clipped by 0 bases and J by 0 bases, with 5 bases between them. Germline V lookup: CDR1 LGHNA, CDR2 YSLEER.

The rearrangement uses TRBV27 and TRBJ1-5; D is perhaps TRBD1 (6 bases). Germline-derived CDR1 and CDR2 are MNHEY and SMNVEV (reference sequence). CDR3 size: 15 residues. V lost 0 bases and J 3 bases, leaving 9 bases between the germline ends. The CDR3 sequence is CASSLSAGANQPQHF. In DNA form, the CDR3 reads TGTGCCAGCAGTTTATCGGCAGGGGCCAATCAGCCCCAGCATTTT.

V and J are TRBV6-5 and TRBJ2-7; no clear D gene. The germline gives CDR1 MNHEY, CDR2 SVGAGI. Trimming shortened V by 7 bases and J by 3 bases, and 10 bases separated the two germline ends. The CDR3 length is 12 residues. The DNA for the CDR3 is TGTGCCAGCAATGGGTTCGGCTACGAGCAGTACTTC. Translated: CASNGFGYEQYF.

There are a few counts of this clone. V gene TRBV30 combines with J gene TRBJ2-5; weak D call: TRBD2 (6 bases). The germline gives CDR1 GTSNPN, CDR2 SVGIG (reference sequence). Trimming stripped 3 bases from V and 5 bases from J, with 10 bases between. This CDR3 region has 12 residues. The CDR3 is CAWREGLETQYF. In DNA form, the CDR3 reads TGTGCCTGGAGGGAGGGGTTGGAGACCCAGTACTTC.

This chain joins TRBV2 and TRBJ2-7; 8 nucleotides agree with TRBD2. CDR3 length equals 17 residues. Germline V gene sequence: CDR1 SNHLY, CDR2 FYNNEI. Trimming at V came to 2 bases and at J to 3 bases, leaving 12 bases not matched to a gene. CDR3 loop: CASSERDGGRSNYEQYF. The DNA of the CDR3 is TGTGCCAGCAGTGAAAGGGATGGCGGGAGGTCGAACTACGAGCAGTACTTC.

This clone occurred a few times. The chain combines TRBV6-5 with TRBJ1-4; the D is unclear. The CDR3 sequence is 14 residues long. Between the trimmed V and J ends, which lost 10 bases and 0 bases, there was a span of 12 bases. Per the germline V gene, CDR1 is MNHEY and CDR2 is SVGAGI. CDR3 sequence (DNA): TGTGCCACCCGAACGAGGCCAACTAATGAAAAACTGTTTTTT. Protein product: CATRTRPTNEKLFF.

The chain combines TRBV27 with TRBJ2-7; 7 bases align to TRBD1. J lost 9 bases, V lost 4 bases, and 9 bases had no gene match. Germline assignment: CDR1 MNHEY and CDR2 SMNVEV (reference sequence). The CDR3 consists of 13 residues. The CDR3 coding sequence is TGTGCCAGCAGTTCAAGCGACAGGGATCGGCAGTACTTC. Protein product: CASSSSDRDRQYF.

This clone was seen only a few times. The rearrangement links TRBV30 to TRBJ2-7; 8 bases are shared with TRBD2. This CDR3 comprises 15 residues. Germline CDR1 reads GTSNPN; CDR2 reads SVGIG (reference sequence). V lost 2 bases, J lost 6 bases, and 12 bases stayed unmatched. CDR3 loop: CAWSTRGVAGFEQYF. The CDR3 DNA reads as TGTGCCTGGAGTACCAGAGGGGTAGCGGGATTCGAGCAGTACTTC.

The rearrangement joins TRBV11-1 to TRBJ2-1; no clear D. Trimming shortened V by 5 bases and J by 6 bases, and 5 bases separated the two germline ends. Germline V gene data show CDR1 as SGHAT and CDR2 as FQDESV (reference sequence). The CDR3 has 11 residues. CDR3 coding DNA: TGTGCCAGCAGCCACCCCAATGAGCAGTTCTTC. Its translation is CASSHPNEQFF.

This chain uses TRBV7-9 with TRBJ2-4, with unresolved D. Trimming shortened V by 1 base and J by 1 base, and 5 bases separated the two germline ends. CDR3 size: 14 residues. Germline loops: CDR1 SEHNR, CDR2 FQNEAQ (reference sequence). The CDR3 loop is CASSLVGAKNIQYF. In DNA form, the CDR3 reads TGTGCCAGCAGCTTAGTGGGGGCCAAAAACATTCAGTACTTC. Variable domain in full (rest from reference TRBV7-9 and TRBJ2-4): DTGVSQNPRHKITKRGQNVTFRCDPISEHNRLYWYRQTLGQGPEFLTYFQNEAQLEKSRLLSDRFSAERPKGSFSTLEIQRTEQGDSAMYLCASSLVGAKNIQYFGAGTRLSVL.